These 19 T cell receptor beta chains originate from one sample sequenced in a study of OX40 agonist ivuxolimab in advanced cancers. Repertoires were generated with immunoSEQ multiplex PCR, while TCRdb's copy carries only in-frame clones and drops some. This table has roughly 28,000 clones, approximately 84% appearing once. The sequencing used CD4+ or CD8+ T cells sorted from blood, collected in a trial of the OX40 agonist ivuxolimab. Every receptor here comes from an adult with an advanced solid tumor such as melanoma, head and neck, liver or kidney cancer.

The rearrangement uses TRBV20-1 and TRBJ2-7; D not certain. This CDR3 is 10 amino acids long. The germline V gene has CDR1 DFQATT and CDR2 SNEGSKA (reference sequence). V gave up 6 bases and J gave up 6 bases, with 9 bases separating them. The CDR3 DNA reads as TGCAGTGCAAAAATGGGCGAGCAGTACTTC. As protein: CSAKMGEQYF.

V gene TRBV5-6 combines with J gene TRBJ2-5, with TRBD2 matching over 10 bases. There are 16 residues in the CDR3. CDR1 and CDR2 from the germline V gene are SGHDT and YYEEEE. The V gene end was trimmed by 4 bases and the J gene end by 2 bases; junction bases not matched to a gene: 8. DNA of the CDR3: TGTGCCAGCAGCCCGGGAGCGGGGGGGCCTCAAGAGACCCAGTACTTC. It encodes CASSPGAGGPQETQYF.

This clone came up once. The rearrangement uses TRBV27 and TRBJ2-7, with TRBD1 matching 7 bases. V was pared by 8 bases and J by 1 base, with 8 bases of the junction left unmatched. CDR3 size: 14 residues. The germline V gene encodes CDR1 MNHEY and CDR2 SMNVEV (reference sequence). CDR3 in amino acids: CASGRQGGSYEQYF. Written as DNA, the CDR3 is TGTGCCAGCGGCCGACAGGGCGGATCCTACGAGCAGTACTTC.

The chain couples TRBV9 to TRBJ1-2, with D uncertain. V was pared by 3 bases and J by 3 bases, with 18 bases between. The CDR3 is 16 amino acids. The germline V gene has CDR1 SGDLS and CDR2 YYNGEE. The CDR3 here is CASSAPSEWVDYGYTF. The CDR3 region has the DNA TGTGCCAGCAGCGCCCCGTCGGAGTGGGTTGACTATGGCTACACCTTC.

This clone showed up just a few times. The V gene is TRBV16, the J gene TRBJ1-2; D possibly corresponds to TRBD1 (6 bases). CDR1 and CDR2 from the germline V gene are KGHSY and FQNENV. V lost 0 bases and J 10 bases, leaving 12 bases between the germline ends. CDR3 size: 13 residues. CDR3: CASSQSSDRPYTF. Written as DNA, the CDR3 is TGTGCCAGCAGCCAATCGAGTGACAGGCCCTACACCTTC.

This rearrangement joins TRBV5-1 to TRBJ2-3; D might be TRBD2 (6 bases). V gave up 4 bases and J gave up 1 base, with 16 bases separating them. CDR1 and CDR2 (germline): SGHRS, YFSETQ. The CDR3 extends over 16 amino acids. For the CDR3, the DNA is TGCGCCAGCAGCCCCACTAGCATCCCTGGCACAGATACGCAGTATTTT. It is translated as CASSPTSIPGTDTQYF.

The V and J genes are TRBV7-6 and TRBJ1-1, with 7 bases fitting TRBD1. This CDR3 spans 17 amino acids. V lost 3 bases, J lost 3 bases, and 13 bases stayed unmatched. Germline V CDR1 and CDR2: SGHVS, FNYEAQ. CDR3 DNA: TGTGCCAGCAGCTTTCGTAGACTGGGCGACAGGGACACTGAAGCTTTCTTT. Amino acid sequence: CASSFRRLGDRDTEAFF.

The chain carries TRBV18 and TRBJ1-4; 7 bases align to TRBD1. Germline V gene data show CDR1 as KGHSH and CDR2 as LQKENI. The CDR3 sequence is 18 residues long. V was clipped by 3 bases and J by 4 bases; unmatched bases: 14. The CDR3: CASSPAGGGRENNEKLFF. In DNA, the CDR3 is TGTGCCAGCTCACCGGCGGGAGGGGGCCGGGAGAATAATGAAAAACTGTTTTTT.

The rearrangement links TRBV7-6 to TRBJ1-3; 8 bases are a match to TRBD1. From germline, CDR1 is SGHVS and CDR2 FNYEAQ. Unmatched junction bases numbered 3, after V lost 5 bases and J lost 0 bases. This CDR3 contains 15 residues. In DNA, the CDR3 is TGTGCCAGCAGCCAGGGGACAGGCTCTGGAAACACCATATATTTT. This gives the protein CASSQGTGSGNTIYF.

The V call is TRBV28, the J call TRBJ1-5, with unresolved D. There are 12 residues in the CDR3. CDR1 MDHEN and CDR2 SYDVKM come from the germline V gene. Trimming shortened V by 6 bases and J by 9 bases, and 12 bases separated the two germline ends. CDR3 sequence (DNA): TGTGCCAGCAGCCTGGGTAGCGGGCCCCAGCATTTT. Its protein product is CASSLGSGPQHF.

This clone appeared once. The chain uses TRBV6-6 and TRBJ2-5; 7 positions agree with TRBD1. The CDR3 runs to 16 residues. The germline CDR1 and CDR2 sequences are MNHNY and SVGAGI (reference sequence). Losses at the gene ends were 7 bases for V and 0 bases for J; bases not matched to a gene: 11. CDR3 amino acids: CASTTGQATYQETQYF. CDR3 nucleotides: TGTGCCAGCACAACTGGACAGGCGACGTACCAAGAGACCCAGTACTTC.

The chain joins TRBV6-6 to TRBJ2-7; 7 bases align to TRBD1. This CDR3 has 14 amino acids. From germline, CDR1 is MNHNY and CDR2 SVGAGI (reference sequence). After removal of 4 bases from V and 1 base from J, the junction contained 4 bases not matched to a gene. This CDR3 is CASSFDRESYEQYF. The CDR3 DNA sequence: TGTGCCAGCAGTTTCGACAGGGAATCCTACGAGCAGTACTTC.

The V and J genes are TRBV6-5 and TRBJ2-1, with a weak D call TRBD2 (6 bases). Per the germline V gene, CDR1 is MNHEY and CDR2 is SVGAGI. The CDR3 spans 14 residues. Trimming left V 6 bases short and J 0 bases short, with 9 bases between. Here the CDR3 reads CASSSGLSYNEQFF. The CDR3, as DNA: TGTGCCAGCAGCAGCGGGCTCTCCTACAATGAGCAGTTCTTC.

V is TRBV5-1 and J is TRBJ2-7; D perhaps matches TRBD2 (7 bases). The CDR3 has 14 amino acids. The germline CDR1 and CDR2 sequences are SGHRS and YFSETQ. The germline V and J ends were trimmed by 0 bases and 5 bases, with 12 bases remaining between them. CDR3 DNA: TGCGCCAGCAGCTTGGAGGCGGGGGCGGACGAGCAGTACTTC. This codes for CASSLEAGADEQYF.

This clone came up once. V is TRBV13 and J is TRBJ2-3; 8 nucleotides line up with TRBD2. This CDR3 has 17 residues. Trimming removed 1 base from V and 1 base from J; junction bases left unmatched: 7. CDR1 and CDR2 (germline): PRHDT, FYEKMQ (reference sequence). The CDR3 region has the DNA TGTGCCAGCAGCTTAGATAGGGCCGGGAGGGGCACAGATACGCAGTATTTT. Its protein is CASSLDRAGRGTDTQYF.

The chain has TRBV7-9 and TRBJ2-7; maybe TRBD1 (5 bases). Deletions cut 4 bases from V and 2 bases from J, with 9 bases between. Germline V gene sequence: CDR1 SEHNR, CDR2 FQNEAQ (reference sequence). There are 13 residues in the CDR3. CDR3 sequence reads: CASSSTGTYEQYF. CDR3 DNA sequence: TGTGCCAGCAGCTCTACAGGTACCTACGAGCAGTACTTC.

The chain has TRBV27 and TRBJ1-3, with a weak D call TRBD1 (5 bases). V was cut by 5 bases and J by 9 bases, with 11 bases left in between. The CDR3 is made up of 12 amino acids. Per germline, CDR1 MNHEY and CDR2 SMNVEV (reference sequence). This CDR3 reads CASSPAGGTIYF. In DNA, the CDR3 is TGTGCCAGCAGTCCCGCGGGGGGCACCATATATTTT.

J is TRBJ1-2 and V is TRBV28, with TRBD1 matching over 11 bases. With V trimmed by 6 bases and J by 4 bases, 7 bases remained unmatched. Germline CDR1 reads MDHEN; CDR2 reads SYDVKM. This CDR3 comprises 15 residues. CDR3 bases: TGTGCCAGCAGAGAGGCCGGGACAGGGGGCTATGGCTACACCTTC. It yields the protein CASREAGTGGYGYTF.

The rearrangement links TRBV11-2 to TRBJ2-1, with D possibly matching TRBD1 (5 bases). The V gene's germline CDR1 is SGHAT and CDR2 FQNNGV. This CDR3 has 11 amino acids. The V gene lost 7 bases and the J gene lost 6 bases, with 7 bases spanning the gap. CDR3 sequence reads: CASTQGNEQFF. As DNA, the CDR3 is TGTGCCAGCACCCAGGGCAATGAGCAGTTCTTC.